One and the same sample provided the 24 T cell receptor beta chains below, sequenced in a study of regulatory T cells in long-lasting Graves disease. Researchers made TCR beta libraries by using iRepertoire HTBI primers and running Arm-PCR on CDR3 regions. TCRdb re-analysed the multiplex PCR reads in MiXCR, keeping a single row per CDR3 protein. The data contain 300,000 to 450,000 distinct CDR3 sequences, roughly a sixth of them singletons. The time point: newly diagnosed GD, antithyroid drugs for less than 3 months. From RNA extracted from PBMCs, the TCR library was made. Sample: peripheral blood mononuclear cells (PBMCs), taken at new diagnosis, from a patient treated with antithyroid drugs. The source is a female donor with Graves disease.

The chain employs TRBV6-2 or TRBV6-3 and TRBJ1-3, with 10 positions matching TRBD1. Germline V lookup: CDR1 MNHEY, CDR2 SVGEGT. Unmatched junction bases numbered 6, after V lost 6 bases and J lost 1 base. There are 16 residues in the CDR3. The CDR3 coding sequence is TGTGCCAGCAGCCCCTGGACAGGGGGGTCTGGAAACACCATATATTTT. The encoded protein is CASSPWTGGSGNTIYF.

This clonotype was found many times. V is TRBV7-9 and J is TRBJ2-5, with D uncertain. The CDR3 has 14 amino acids. Per the germline V gene, CDR1 is SEHNR and CDR2 is FQNEAQ (reference sequence). V shed 1 base and J shed 3 bases, with 9 bases lying between them. The CDR3 nucleotides read TGTGCCAGCAGCTTAGATCTGGCAGAAGAGACCCAGTACTTC. Protein: CASSLDLAEETQYF.

This clonotype was observed many times. V usage is TRBV20-1 and J usage is TRBJ2-1; either TRBD1 or TRBD2 may supply D (8 bases each). V was trimmed by 2 bases and J by 5 bases, leaving 16 bases between them. The germline V gene encodes CDR1 DFQATT and CDR2 SNEGSKA (reference sequence). The CDR3 is 15 residues long. In DNA, the CDR3 is TGCAGTGCTAGAACCAGGGGGCGGGAGGACAATGAGCAGTTCTTC. It translates to CSARTRGREDNEQFF.

This clonotype was recorded many times. The chain recombines TRBV3-1 with TRBJ1-1; 9 bases fit TRBD1. Trimming took 4 bases from V and 2 from J; bases not matched to a gene: 8. Germline V gives CDR1 LGHDT, CDR2 YNNKEL (reference sequence). This CDR3 contains 16 residues. Here the CDR3 DNA reads TGTGCCAGCAGCCCCAGGGACAGGGATCCCAACACTGAAGCTTTCTTT. Amino acids: CASSPRDRDPNTEAFF.

This clonotype appeared many times. The rearrangement uses TRBV11-2 and TRBJ2-1; D possibly matches TRBD1 or TRBD2 (5 bases each). Trimming took 0 bases from V and 4 from J, leaving 16 bases between them. Per the germline V gene, CDR1 is SGHAT and CDR2 is FQNNGV. The CDR3 loop spans 17 amino acids. This CDR3 reads CASSLDRGPKGYNEQFF. The CDR3, as DNA: TGTGCCAGCAGCTTAGATCGGGGTCCTAAGGGGTACAATGAGCAGTTCTTC.

This clonotype has ten or more counts. V and J are TRBV28 and TRBJ1-1; TRBD1 might be the D (5 bases). Germline lookup yields CDR1 MDHEN and CDR2 SYDVKM. The CDR3 length is 15 residues. Trimming pared 6 bases from V and 0 bases from J, leaving 14 bases between. CDR3 DNA: TGTGCCAGCAGCACACGGACACCCATGAACACTGAAGCTTTCTTT. Translation gives CASSTRTPMNTEAFF. The variable domain in full, completed from reference TRBV28 and TRBJ1-1, reads DVKVTQSSRYLVKRTGEKVFLECVQDMDHENMFWYRQDPGLGLRLIYFSYDVKMKEKGDIPEGYSVSREKKERFSLILESASTNQTSMYLCASSTRTPMNTEAFFGQGTRLTVV.

This clonotype was seen many times. This chain uses TRBV4-3 with TRBJ2-1; 13 nucleotides agree with TRBD2. Germline loops: CDR1 LGHNA, CDR2 YSLEER. The CDR3 covers 17 residues. The J segment lost 5 bases and the V segment lost 3 bases, leaving 7 bases of the junction unmatched. CDR3 DNA: TGCGCCAGCAGCCAGACTATGGGACTAGCGGGAAACAATGAGCAGTTCTTC. This translates into CASSQTMGLAGNNEQFF.

In its sample, this clonotype was seen many times. The rearrangement uses TRBV9 and TRBJ1-6; a possible D gene is TRBD1 (5 bases). The CDR3 is made up of 13 amino acids. The V end was cut by 6 bases, the J end by 10 bases, with 14 bases between. Per germline, CDR1 SGDLS and CDR2 YYNGEE. The CDR3: CASNQGAGSPLHF. In nucleotides, the CDR3 is TGTGCCAGCAACCAGGGTGCGGGATCACCCCTCCACTTT.

This clonotype was counted many times. V gene TRBV30 combines with J gene TRBJ2-2, with D uncertain. Trimming removed 2 bases from V and 5 bases from J, with 6 bases in between. This CDR3 has 12 residues. Germline lookup yields CDR1 GTSNPN and CDR2 SVGIG (reference sequence). This CDR3 is CAWSKGTGELFF. The CDR3 DNA is TGTGCCTGGAGTAAAGGGACCGGGGAGCTGTTTTTT.

The table lists this clonotype with many counts. The chain recombines TRBV6-2 or TRBV6-3 with TRBJ2-5, with 13 bases lining up with TRBD2. Trimming removed 6 bases from V and 3 bases from J; junction bases left unmatched: 13. There are 18 residues in the CDR3. Germline V gene lookup returns CDR1 MNHEY and CDR2 SVGEGT. The CDR3 DNA sequence: TGTGCCAGCAGCTGGACTAGCGGGAGAATAGTGGGGAAAGAGACCCAGTACTTC. Amino acid sequence: CASSWTSGRIVGKETQYF.

This clonotype was seen a handful of times. The chain joins TRBV24-1 to TRBJ2-3, with a tentative D call TRBD2 (5 bases). From germline, CDR1 is KGHDR and CDR2 SFDVKD. The CDR3 runs to 15 residues. V dropped 4 bases and J dropped 8 bases, with 18 bases sitting between them. The CDR3 protein is CATSDARSVRGTQYF. CDR3 DNA sequence: TGTGCCACCAGTGACGCGCGGTCTGTTCGGGGTACGCAGTATTTT.

This clonotype was detected many times. The rearrangement uses TRBV20-1 and TRBJ2-5; a weak D match, TRBD2 (5 bases). From germline, CDR1 is DFQATT and CDR2 SNEGSKA (reference sequence). V was clipped by 6 bases and J by 5 bases, with 19 bases between them. The CDR3 has 14 residues. The CDR3 DNA follows: TGCAGTGCGGCCACTAGTTATCTCGGCGAGACCCAGTACTTC. It translates to CSAATSYLGETQYF.

The chain is built from TRBV20-1 and TRBJ1-5; D gene uncertain. The CDR3 extends over 16 amino acids. Deletions cut 0 bases from V and 3 bases from J, with 15 bases between. CDR1 is DFQATT and CDR2 is SNEGSKA in the germline V gene (reference sequence). As DNA, the CDR3 is TGCAGTGCTAGAGATGGCAGACGGATTCACAATCAGCCCCAGCATTTT. It yields the protein CSARDGRRIHNQPQHF.

This clonotype was counted many times. This chain connects TRBV7-2 to TRBJ2-1, with 8 bases matching TRBD2. J gave up 3 bases and V 3 bases, and 13 bases lay outside the gene matches. Per the germline V gene, CDR1 is SGHTA and CDR2 is FQGNSA. The CDR3 consists of 18 residues. The CDR3 region is CASSFERGSGVFYNEQFF. The CDR3 coding sequence is TGTGCCAGCAGCTTCGAGAGGGGTAGCGGGGTATTCTACAATGAGCAGTTCTTC.

The V and J genes are TRBV4-1 and TRBJ2-7; possible D gene TRBD1, 5 bases. Trimming removed 1 base from V and 7 bases from J, with 20 bases in between. The length of the CDR3 is 16 residues. Looked up from germline, CDR1 is MGHRA and CDR2 is YSYEKL. As DNA, the CDR3 is TGCGCCAGCAGCCAAGGGCACTCAGATAGGGGCCAGGAGCAGTACTTC. Protein: CASSQGHSDRGQEQYF.

This clonotype was seen a few times. This chain links TRBV12-3 or TRBV12-4 with TRBJ1-2, with D possibly being TRBD1 (6 bases). The CDR3 consists of 13 residues. Trimming pared 6 bases from V and 7 bases from J, leaving 15 bases between. The CDR3 nucleotides are TGTGCCAGCAGAAGTACAGGGTTTGGTGGCTACACCTTC. Protein sequence: CASRSTGFGGYTF.

This clonotype was seen only a few times. The gene calls are TRBV5-1 and TRBJ2-1; D might be TRBD1 or TRBD2, each matching 5 bases. Germline CDR1 reads SGHRS; CDR2 reads YFSETQ. V shed 6 bases and J shed 0 bases, with 13 bases lying between them. The CDR3 is 15 amino acids. The CDR3 DNA reads as TGCGCCAGCACCGGGGCCCTCAGCTCCTACAATGAGCAGTTCTTC. It encodes CASTGALSSYNEQFF.

This clonotype was counted at least ten times. The chain couples TRBV27 to TRBJ2-7, with TRBD2 matching over 10 bases. The CDR3 runs to 14 residues. V was clipped by 7 bases and J by 2 bases; unmatched bases: 5. Germline V lookup: CDR1 MNHEY, CDR2 SMNVEV (reference sequence). Here the CDR3 reads CASTSLAGAYEQYF. CDR3 sequence (DNA): TGTGCCAGCACTAGCCTAGCGGGGGCCTACGAGCAGTACTTC.

There are many counts of this clonotype. This rearrangement joins TRBV20-1 to TRBJ1-5; the match to TRBD1 covers 9 bases. The length of the CDR3 is 14 residues. Germline V gene lookup returns CDR1 DFQATT and CDR2 SNEGSKA (reference sequence). Germline trimming cut 3 bases from V and 9 bases from J; bases unmatched to any gene: 9. For the CDR3, the DNA is TGCAGTGCTAGTTTGGGGACAGGGTTTGGGCCCCAGCATTTT. Protein product: CSASLGTGFGPQHF.

This clonotype was observed at least ten times. This sequence joins TRBV3-1 and TRBJ2-1, with D perhaps TRBD2 (6 bases). Germline CDR1 is LGHDT and CDR2 is YNNKEL (reference sequence). The V and J ends lost 1 base and 10 bases respectively, with 17 bases between them. The CDR3 is made up of 15 amino acids. CDR3 nucleotide sequence: TGTGCCAGCAGCCAAGGTGCCCCTCTAGCGCGGGAGCAGTTCTTC. It encodes CASSQGAPLAREQFF.

This clonotype was found many times. The rearrangement joins TRBV20-1 to TRBJ1-1; perhaps TRBD1 as D (5 bases). Trimming stripped 6 bases from V and 5 bases from J, with 22 bases between. The CDR3 has 15 amino acids. In germline, CDR1 is DFQATT, CDR2 SNEGSKA (reference sequence). This CDR3 reads CSAEAGRGRWTEAFF. CDR3 coding DNA: TGCAGTGCCGAGGCGGGGCGGGGACGGTGGACTGAAGCTTTCTTT.

This clonotype appeared a few times. It may be a read error: a sequence one base away is much more abundant. This chain uses TRBV20-1 with TRBJ2-7; 10 bases align to TRBD1. The CDR3 is made up of 14 amino acids. The V gene end was trimmed by 6 bases and the J gene end by 3 bases; junction bases not matched to a gene: 8. Germline loops: CDR1 DFQATT, CDR2 SNEGSKA (reference sequence). CDR3 residues: CSATRGTGVYEQYF. For the CDR3, the DNA is TGCAGTGCGACCCGGGGGACAGGGGTCTACGAGCAGTACTTC.

This clonotype was detected many times. The rearrangement links TRBV7-2 to TRBJ2-2, with TRBD2 matching 7 bases. V lost 7 bases to trimming and J lost 0 bases; unmatched junction nucleotides: 5. Germline V gives CDR1 SGHTA, CDR2 FQGNSA. This CDR3 has 15 residues. Written as DNA, the CDR3 is TGTGCCAGCAAATGGGGGGGTCCGAACACCGGGGAGCTGTTTTTT. It translates to CASKWGGPNTGELFF.

This clonotype was seen repeatedly, ten times or more. The chain combines TRBV30 with TRBJ2-5; D gene ambiguous. Germline V gives CDR1 GTSNPN, CDR2 SVGIG (reference sequence). The CDR3 runs to 14 residues. Trimming took 3 bases from V and 0 from J, leaving 11 bases between them. The CDR3 loop reads CAWRSTKYQETQYF. The DNA of the CDR3 is TGTGCCTGGAGATCCACAAAGTACCAAGAGACCCAGTACTTC.